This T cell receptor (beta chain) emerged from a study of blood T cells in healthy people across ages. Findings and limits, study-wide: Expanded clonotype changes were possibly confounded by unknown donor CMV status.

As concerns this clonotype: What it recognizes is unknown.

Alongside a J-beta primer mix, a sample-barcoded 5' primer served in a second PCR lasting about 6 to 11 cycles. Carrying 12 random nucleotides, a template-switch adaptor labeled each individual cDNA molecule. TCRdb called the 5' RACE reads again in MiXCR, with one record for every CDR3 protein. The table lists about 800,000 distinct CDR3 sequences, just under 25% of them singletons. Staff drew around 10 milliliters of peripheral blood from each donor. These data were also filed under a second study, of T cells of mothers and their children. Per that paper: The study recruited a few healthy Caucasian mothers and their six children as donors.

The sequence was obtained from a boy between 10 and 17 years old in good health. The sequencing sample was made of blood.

This CDR3 is CASSQDLVGYEQYF. The CDR3 DNA reads as TGCGCCAGCAGCCAAGATCTTGTGGGCTACGAGCAGTACTTC. This rearrangement joins TRBV4-3 to TRBJ2-7; D gene ambiguous. Germline lookup yields CDR1 LGHNA and CDR2 YSLEER. CDR3 length: 14 residues. Trimming cost V 0 bases and J 3 bases, with 9 bases left between them.